Each of the 31 T cell receptor beta chains below was sequenced from the same sample in a study of a mutant IDH1 vaccine in newly diagnosed glioma. These TCRs' antigens remain unknown. Sample time point: week 11, during vaccination. The vaccine gave 300 ug of a 20-mer mutant IDH1 peptide subcutaneously per dose. Sequencing was performed with immunoSEQ multiplex PCR; in TCRdb, only in-frame clones are kept and a portion is missing. The data hold about 60,000 clones, with approximately 84% observed a single time. Sample: PBMCs, taken from a glioma patient whose treatment included an IDH1 peptide vaccine. These receptors originate from a man aged 25 to 40 with glioma.

The CDR3: CASSLGGSGPYEQYF. CDR3 DNA sequence: TGTGCCAGCAGCTTAGGTGGGAGCGGACCCTACGAGCAGTACTTC. The rearrangement joins TRBV7-8 to TRBJ2-7, with D possibly being TRBD2 (5 bases). CDR1 and CDR2 (germline): SGHVS, FQNEAQ. This CDR3 spans 15 amino acids. Trimming took off 1 base at V and 2 bases at J, with 12 bases between the two ends.

The chain is built from TRBV27 and TRBJ2-7; D might be TRBD1 (6 bases). The germline V gene has CDR1 MNHEY and CDR2 SMNVEV (reference sequence). V was trimmed by 3 bases and J by 1 base, leaving 19 bases between them. This CDR3 has 17 residues. The CDR3 DNA reads as TGTGCCAGCAGTTTCCAGAAGGTATCGACAGGATCCTACGAGCAGTACTTC. This sequence encodes CASSFQKVSTGSYEQYF.

CDR3 DNA: TGTGCCAGCACCGTGTTGGTGACAGGGGATCAGCCCCAGCATTTT. It is translated as CASTVLVTGDQPQHF. The chain combines TRBV6-1 with TRBJ1-5, with 8 nucleotides matching TRBD1. CDR1 and CDR2 from the germline V gene are MNHNS and SASEGT. The CDR3 is made up of 15 amino acids. V trimming: 7 bases; J trimming: 5 bases; junction bases outside the gene matches: 10.

This clone has only one observation. The chain recombines TRBV7-8 with TRBJ1-2, with D tentatively TRBD1 (5 bases). V lost 3 bases and J 4 bases, leaving 15 bases between the germline ends. CDR1 SGHVS and CDR2 FQNEAQ come from the germline V gene. The CDR3 contains 15 residues. The CDR3, as DNA: TGTGCCAGCAGCTTCTCGGCAGGGACCTTCTATGGCTACACCTTC. It yields the protein CASSFSAGTFYGYTF. Combining the CDR3 with reference TRBV7-8 and TRBJ1-2 gives the whole variable domain GAGVSQSPRYKVAKRGQDVALRCDPISGHVSLFWYQQALGQGPEFLTYFQNEAQLDKSGLPSDRFFAERPEGSVSTLKIQRTQQEDSAVYLCASSFSAGTFYGYTFGSGTRLTVV.

Here the CDR3 DNA reads TGTGCCAGCTCACCGAAGGTAGTCATCTCTGGGGACAGTTTTTTTTCTGAGCAGTTCTTC. Translating it yields CASSPKVVISGDSFFSEQFF. The chain links TRBV18 to TRBJ2-1; 7 bases fit TRBD1. This CDR3 has 20 residues. The trim removed 3 bases at V and 9 bases at J, leaving 26 bases unmatched. Germline CDR1 and CDR2: KGHSH and LQKENI.

The chain couples TRBV5-1 to TRBJ2-1; D might be TRBD1 or TRBD2, each matching 6 bases. The length of the CDR3 is 18 residues. The V gene lost 1 base and the J gene lost 9 bases, with 26 bases spanning the gap. From germline, CDR1 is SGHRS and CDR2 YFSETQ. CDR3 in amino acids: CASSLSFGGQGRRGEQFF. DNA for the CDR3: TGCGCCAGCAGCTTGTCCTTTGGGGGCCAGGGGCGGCGGGGTGAGCAGTTCTTC.

The chain uses TRBV14 and TRBJ1-1; D gene ambiguous. The CDR3 extends over 12 amino acids. Germline V gene sequence: CDR1 SGHDN, CDR2 FVKESK. V was shortened by 2 bases and J by 3 bases, with 4 bases between the two germline ends. CDR3 protein: CASSQRDTEAFF. The CDR3 DNA sequence: TGTGCCAGCAGCCAACGAGACACTGAAGCTTTCTTT.

The V gene is TRBV5-1, the J gene TRBJ2-5, with 14 bases matching TRBD2. Germline V lookup: CDR1 SGHRS, CDR2 YFSETQ. The CDR3 extends over 17 amino acids. Trimming at V came to 3 bases and at J to 2 bases, leaving 6 bases not matched to a gene. The CDR3 loop reads CASSSLRTSGGQETQYF. The CDR3 coding sequence is TGCGCCAGCAGCTCCCTGCGGACTAGCGGGGGGCAAGAGACCCAGTACTTC. Together with reference TRBV5-1 and TRBJ2-5, the CDR3 gives the full variable domain: KAGVTQTPRYLIKTRGQQVTLSCSPISGHRSVSWYQQTPGQGLQFLFEYFSETQRNKGNFPGRFSGRQFSNSRSEMNVSTLELGDSALYLCASSSLRTSGGQETQYFGPGTRLLVL.

The chain combines TRBV4-1 with TRBJ2-3; tentatively, D is TRBD1 (6 bases). The length of the CDR3 is 14 residues. V dropped 4 bases and J dropped 2 bases, with 10 bases sitting between them. Germline CDR1 MGHRA, CDR2 YSYEKL. The CDR3 is CASSPDSYTDTQYF. The CDR3 nucleotides read TGCGCCAGCAGCCCGGACAGCTACACAGATACGCAGTATTTT.

This clone appeared a few times. The V gene is TRBV2, the J gene TRBJ2-7; tentative D call: TRBD2 (5 bases). This CDR3 has 18 residues. V lost 11 bases and J lost 3, with 32 bases in between. Germline-derived CDR1 and CDR2 are SNHLY and FYNNEI. DNA of the CDR3: TGTGCCGGACTGGGCCGCGCCAGCAGTGGCCTGGGCGGCTACGAGCAGTACTTC. Protein product: CAGLGRASSGLGGYEQYF.

The V call is TRBV6-4, the J call TRBJ2-1; 9 bases agree with TRBD2. V gave up 6 bases and J gave up 4 bases; unmatched junction bases: 13. The length of the CDR3 is 17 residues. Germline CDR1 reads MRHNA; CDR2 reads SNTAGT. Here the CDR3 reads CASSGLLQRGVYNEQFF. The DNA of the CDR3 is TGTGCCAGCAGCGGCCTCCTACAGCGGGGGGTATACAATGAGCAGTTCTTC.

The chain has TRBV29-1 and TRBJ2-6; 11 nucleotides match TRBD2. The CDR3 is made up of 16 amino acids. Germline-derived CDR1 and CDR2 are SQVTM and ANQGSEA. V was pared by 4 bases and J by 2 bases, with 4 bases of the junction left unmatched. CDR3 bases: TGCAGCGTTGCCTCGACTAGCGGGGCTGGGGCCAACGTCCTGACTTTC. It yields the protein CSVASTSGAGANVLTF.

This clone occurred a few times. V gene TRBV30 combines with J gene TRBJ1-4; the match to TRBD1 covers 7 bases. The CDR3 has 14 amino acids. Trimming cost V 2 bases and J 4 bases; bases outside gene matches: 4. The germline V gene encodes CDR1 GTSNPN and CDR2 SVGIG (reference sequence). The CDR3 DNA is TGTGCCTGGAGTATGGGACAGCTTAATGAAAAACTGTTTTTT. It translates to CAWSMGQLNEKLFF.

In its sample, this clone was seen a few times. This chain joins TRBV6-5 and TRBJ1-1; D is undetermined. The CDR3 length is 14 residues. Trimming took off 2 bases at V and 5 bases at J, with 12 bases between the two ends. Germline V gene data show CDR1 as MNHEY and CDR2 as SVGAGI. CDR3 in amino acids: CASSYAGLGTEAFF. The CDR3 DNA reads as TGTGCCAGCAGTTACGCGGGGTTAGGGACTGAAGCTTTCTTT.

The chain combines TRBV10-2 with TRBJ1-3; possible D gene TRBD1, 6 bases. V was cut by 3 bases and J by 2 bases, with 8 bases left in between. The CDR3 contains 14 residues. Germline CDR1 is WSHSY and CDR2 is SAAADI. CDR3 coding DNA: TGCGCCAGCAGTGAACAGGGACCTGGAAACACCATATATTTT. Translated, it gives CASSEQGPGNTIYF.

V gene TRBV5-1 combines with J gene TRBJ2-7; 9 bases are shared with TRBD1. The length of the CDR3 is 14 residues. From germline, CDR1 is SGHRS and CDR2 YFSETQ. With 0 bases clipped from V and 6 bases from J, the junction kept 4 bases outside the gene matches. The CDR3 here is CASSLGDRGIEQYF. DNA of the CDR3: TGCGCCAGCAGCTTGGGAGACAGGGGGATCGAGCAGTACTTC.

CDR3 coding DNA: TGTGCCAGCAGCCCGACTAGCGGGAGAGGCTATGAGCAGTTCTTC. It specifies CASSPTSGRGYEQFF. The chain links TRBV7-9 to TRBJ2-1, with 12 positions matching TRBD2. The germline CDR1 and CDR2 sequences are SEHNR and FQNEAQ (reference sequence). This CDR3 has 15 residues. The trim removed 5 bases at V and 8 bases at J, leaving 7 bases unmatched.

The J gene is TRBJ1-1, the V gene TRBV11-3; D might be TRBD1 (5 bases). The CDR3 has 13 residues. V lost 3 bases, J lost 4 bases, and 9 bases lay in between. CDR1 is SGHNT, CDR2 YENEEA, per germline. The CDR3 spells CASSFRDGTEAFF. The CDR3, as DNA: TGTGCCAGCAGCTTCAGGGATGGCACTGAAGCTTTCTTT.

This sequence joins TRBV6-1 and TRBJ2-3; D perhaps matches TRBD2 (6 bases). Per the germline V gene, CDR1 is MNHNS and CDR2 is SASEGT. This CDR3 is built from 14 residues. Trimming took 2 bases from V and 5 from J, leaving 11 bases between them. The CDR3 bases are TGTGCCAGCAGTGAATCATTGGGGGGAGATACGCAGTATTTT. Translation gives CASSESLGGDTQYF.

The gene calls are TRBV29-1 and TRBJ2-3; 9 nucleotides align to TRBD1. Germline V gene lookup returns CDR1 SQVTM and CDR2 ANQGSEA. This CDR3 has 15 amino acids. V lost 4 bases to trimming and J lost 4 bases; unmatched junction nucleotides: 9. CDR3 sequence: CSVGNRDREADTQYF. Here the CDR3 DNA reads TGCAGCGTTGGTAACCGGGACAGGGAAGCAGATACGCAGTATTTT.

This rearrangement joins TRBV5-1 to TRBJ2-1, with TRBD2 identical over 10 bases. Germline V gene lookup returns CDR1 SGHRS and CDR2 YFSETQ. The CDR3 covers 16 residues. The V and J ends lost 4 bases and 6 bases, in that order; junction bases with no gene match: 10. This CDR3 is CASSVSGASGSNEQFF. CDR3 nucleotides: TGCGCCAGCAGCGTCTCCGGGGCTAGCGGGAGCAATGAGCAGTTCTTC.

The V and J genes are TRBV5-1 and TRBJ2-7; no clear D. The CDR3 spans 17 residues. Germline lookup yields CDR1 SGHRS and CDR2 YFSETQ. V lost 0 bases, J lost 5 bases, and 21 bases lay in between. The CDR3 DNA reads TGCGCCAGCAGCTTGGAGCTCCGGGCTTGGGGTTACCACGAGCAGTACTTC. Translation: CASSLELRAWGYHEQYF.

This chain connects TRBV7-2 to TRBJ1-1, with D hard to call. Germline V gene data show CDR1 as SGHTA and CDR2 as FQGNSA. V was clipped by 3 bases and J by 0 bases, with 5 bases between them. The CDR3 runs 13 residues. The CDR3 loop is CASSFHMNTEAFF. The CDR3 DNA follows: TGTGCCAGCAGCTTCCACATGAACACTGAAGCTTTCTTT.

J is TRBJ2-3 and V is TRBV27; possibly TRBD1 for D (6 bases). The germline V and J ends were trimmed by 3 bases and 0 bases, with 10 bases remaining between them. The germline V gene has CDR1 MNHEY and CDR2 SMNVEV (reference sequence). CDR3 length: 15 residues. CDR3 in amino acids: CASSLGRGSTDTQYF. In DNA, the CDR3 is TGTGCCAGCAGTTTGGGCAGGGGTAGCACAGATACGCAGTATTTT.

The V and J genes are TRBV27 and TRBJ1-2; D is uncertain. The CDR3 extends over 15 amino acids. Germline V gene lookup returns CDR1 MNHEY and CDR2 SMNVEV (reference sequence). V gave up 0 bases and J gave up 3 bases, with 11 bases separating them. The CDR3 sequence: CASSLSMAGYYGYTF. In DNA form, the CDR3 reads TGTGCCAGCAGTTTATCGATGGCGGGGTACTATGGCTACACCTTC.

The chain uses TRBV30 and TRBJ1-1; D might be TRBD1 (6 bases). The CDR3 spans 13 residues. CDR1 is GTSNPN, CDR2 SVGIG, per germline (reference sequence). With 7 bases removed from V and 0 bases from J, the gap between germline ends came to 12 bases. CDR3 nucleotides: TGTGCCTACCGACAGGCCGTGAACACTGAAGCTTTCTTT. Protein product: CAYRQAVNTEAFF. The whole variable domain, remainder taken from reference TRBV30 and TRBJ1-1, is SQTIHQWPATLVQPVGSPLSLECTVEGTSNPNLYWYRQAAGRGLQLLFYSVGIGQISSEVPQNLSASRPQDRQFILSSKKLLLSDSGFYLCAYRQAVNTEAFFGQGTRLTVV.

The chain uses TRBV9 and TRBJ2-2; the match to TRBD1 covers 7 bases. V was pared by 0 bases and J by 5 bases, with 4 bases of the junction left unmatched. From germline, CDR1 is SGDLS and CDR2 YYNGEE. The CDR3 has 15 amino acids. The CDR3 sequence is CASSVDPGGTGELFF. For the CDR3, the DNA is TGTGCCAGCAGCGTAGATCCAGGGGGAACCGGGGAGCTGTTTTTT. Full variable domain (remainder filled in from reference TRBV9 and TRBJ2-2): DSGVTQTPKHLITATGQRVTLRCSPRSGDLSVYWYQQSLDQGLQFLIQYYNGEERAKGNILERFSAQQFPDLHSELNLSSLELGDSALYFCASSVDPGGTGELFFGEGSRLTVL.

The J gene is TRBJ2-3, the V gene TRBV12-5; no clear D gene. CDR3 length: 11 amino acids. Germline assignment: CDR1 LGHNT and CDR2 FRNRAP. V was trimmed by 11 bases and J by 1 base, leaving 7 bases between them. In DNA, the CDR3 is TGTGCTTCTCGGGGCACAGATACGCAGTATTTT. It encodes CASRGTDTQYF.

The chain carries TRBV6-6 and TRBJ2-5; the D gene is possibly TRBD2 (6 bases). This CDR3 comprises 14 residues. With 2 bases removed from V and 1 base from J, the gap between germline ends came to 8 bases. CDR1 is MNHNY and CDR2 is SVGAGI in the germline V gene (reference sequence). As DNA, the CDR3 is TGTGCCAGCAGTTACACGGGGGTCCAAGAGACCCAGTACTTC. Protein sequence: CASSYTGVQETQYF.

The rearrangement joins TRBV5-5 to TRBJ2-3; D may correspond to TRBD1 or TRBD2 (5 bases each). V lost 5 bases and J 1 base, leaving 11 bases between the germline ends. The CDR3 covers 14 residues. Looked up from germline, CDR1 is SGHKS and CDR2 is YYEKEE (reference sequence). The CDR3 here is CASSLRDRTDTQYF. In DNA, the CDR3 is TGTGCCAGCAGTCTTAGGGACCGCACAGATACGCAGTATTTT. The full variable domain, its missing parts supplied by reference TRBV5-5 and TRBJ2-3, is DAGVTQSPTHLIKTRGQQVTLRCSPISGHKSVSWYQQVLGQGPQFIFQYYEKEERGRGNFPDRFSARQFPNYSSELNVNALLLGDSALYLCASSLRDRTDTQYFGPGTRLTVL.

V gene TRBV2 combines with J gene TRBJ1-2, with 8 bases identical to TRBD1. Germline loops: CDR1 SNHLY, CDR2 FYNNEI. The V gene end was trimmed by 7 bases and the J gene end by 4 bases; junction bases not matched to a gene: 8. This CDR3 is built from 14 residues. CDR3 coding DNA: TGTGCCAGCACTTCGACAGGGGTCGGCTATGGCTACACCTTC. Residues: CASTSTGVGYGYTF. Using reference TRBV2 and TRBJ1-2 for the parts outside the CDR3, the full variable domain is EPEVTQTPSHQVTQMGQEVILRCVPISNHLYFYWYRQILGQKVEFLVSFYNNEISEKSEIFDDQFSVERPDGSNFTLKIRSTKLEDSAMYFCASTSTGVGYGYTFGSGTRLTVV.